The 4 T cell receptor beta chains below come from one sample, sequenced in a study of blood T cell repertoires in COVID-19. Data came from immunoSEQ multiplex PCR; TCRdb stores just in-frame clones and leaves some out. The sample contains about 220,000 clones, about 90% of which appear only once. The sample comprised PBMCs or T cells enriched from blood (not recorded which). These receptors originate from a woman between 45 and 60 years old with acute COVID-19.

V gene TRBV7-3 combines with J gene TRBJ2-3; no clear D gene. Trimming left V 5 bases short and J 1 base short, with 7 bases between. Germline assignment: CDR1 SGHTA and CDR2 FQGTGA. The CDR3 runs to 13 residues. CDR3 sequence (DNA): TGTGCCAGCAGCCACCAGGGCACAGATACGCAGTATTTT. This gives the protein CASSHQGTDTQYF.

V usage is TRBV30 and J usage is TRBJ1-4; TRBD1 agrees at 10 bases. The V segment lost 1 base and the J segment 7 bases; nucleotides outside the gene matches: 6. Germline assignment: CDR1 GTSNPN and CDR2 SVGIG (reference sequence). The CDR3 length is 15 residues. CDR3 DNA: TGTGCCTGGAGTGCGGGACAGGGGCGCGGTGAAAAACTGTTTTTT. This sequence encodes CAWSAGQGRGEKLFF.

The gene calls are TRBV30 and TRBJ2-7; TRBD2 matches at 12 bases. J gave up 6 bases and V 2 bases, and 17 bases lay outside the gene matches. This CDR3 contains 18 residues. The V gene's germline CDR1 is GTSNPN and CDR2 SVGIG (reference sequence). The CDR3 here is CAWSSRGLAGNLRGEQYF. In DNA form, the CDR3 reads TGTGCCTGGAGTTCGAGAGGACTAGCGGGAAACCTGCGGGGCGAGCAGTACTTC.

CDR3 in amino acids: CATSLGQGQETQYF. In nucleotides, the CDR3 is TGCGCCACCTCTTTAGGACAGGGACAAGAGACCCAGTACTTC. V and J are TRBV5-1 and TRBJ2-5; 8 nucleotides line up with TRBD1. V dropped 9 bases and J dropped 2; count of bases not matched to a gene: 9. The CDR3 runs to 14 residues. Germline CDR1 and CDR2: SGHRS and YFSETQ.